The present entry profiles one TCR beta chain with its context. There is no known antigen for this receptor. No per-base quality is available; no much larger clone lies one base away. High-throughput TCR beta sequencing profiled peripheral blood CD8+ and CD4+ T cells from healthy donors, Susac syndrome patients and multiple sclerosis patients. The multiple sclerosis controls were treatment-naive patients who had stable or active relapsing-remitting disease and met the revised McDonald criteria. Bulk CD8+ and CD4+ T cells were purified magnetically by negative isolation, whereas CD8+ TEMRA cells were enriched by FACS. Blood was drawn into EDTA tubes, processed within 24 hours, and PBMCs were isolated by density gradient centrifugation. PBMCs destined for TCR sequencing were cryopreserved in liquid nitrogen and later thawed in a 37 °C water bath. The sorted or isolated CD4+, CD8+ and CD8+ TEMRA cells had a purity of 90% or higher.

The V end gives up 5 bases and the J end 6 bases, leaving 4 bases in the junction not matched to a gene. CDR3 length: 14 amino acids, cysteine to phenylalanine. The kept DNA is CDR3 alone, 42 bases in frame from the first base. CDR1 SNHLY and CDR2 FYNNEI are derived from the germline V gene. This sample was included in a study of CD8 T cells in Susac syndrome (dated by TCRdb to about 2019). Background on the whole study: Whether CD8+ T cell activation and differentiation in Susac syndrome was antigen driven was tested using repertoire sequencing.

RNA was extracted with the RNeasy kit and 0.5 to 1 ug was reverse transcribed using random hexamers. The immunoSEQ multiplex PCR assay, which covers 54 Vbeta and 13 Jbeta segments, was used to amplify TCR beta CDR3 regions. Bias from PCR amplification was corrected by using a synthetic template baseline for primer optimization and for computational correction. In the paper's pipeline: Reads were annotated to V, D and J genes per IMGT and analyzed with immunoSEQ Analyzer, keeping only productive sequences. Clonality was calculated as one minus the Shannon entropy normalized by log2 of the number of productive unique sequences. For each patient and control, public and private clones were evaluated among the 100 most prevalent clones. A clone was defined as Susac-specific if it was absent from the healthy and MS cohorts, from roughly 980 published viral clones and from other ImmuneACCESS disease sequences. Through fastp at Q25 and MiXCR, TCRdb rebuilt clones from the public reads, retaining in-frame beta chains. Rows are unified per CDR3 protein, each entry keeping the most common DNA and genes. What appears here as the V and J calls and clone size reflects TCRdb's work, not the paper's. The sample has 300,000 to 350,000 distinct CDR3 sequences on record, about 90% of them singletons. The top ten clonotypes cover about 0.07% of the sample.

Study-wide conclusions, independent of this receptor: The number of individuals in the TCR sequencing and HLA analysis was recognized as being relatively small.

The receptor was isolated from a human donor with multiple sclerosis. This chain joins TRBV2 to TRBJ2-2; 9 middle bases align to TRBD2. Specimen: CD4+ T cells from PBMCs. At the DNA level, the sequence is TGTGCCAGCAGTTTGGGACTAGCTGCCGGGGAGCTGTTTTTT. It translates as CASSLGLAAGELFF.